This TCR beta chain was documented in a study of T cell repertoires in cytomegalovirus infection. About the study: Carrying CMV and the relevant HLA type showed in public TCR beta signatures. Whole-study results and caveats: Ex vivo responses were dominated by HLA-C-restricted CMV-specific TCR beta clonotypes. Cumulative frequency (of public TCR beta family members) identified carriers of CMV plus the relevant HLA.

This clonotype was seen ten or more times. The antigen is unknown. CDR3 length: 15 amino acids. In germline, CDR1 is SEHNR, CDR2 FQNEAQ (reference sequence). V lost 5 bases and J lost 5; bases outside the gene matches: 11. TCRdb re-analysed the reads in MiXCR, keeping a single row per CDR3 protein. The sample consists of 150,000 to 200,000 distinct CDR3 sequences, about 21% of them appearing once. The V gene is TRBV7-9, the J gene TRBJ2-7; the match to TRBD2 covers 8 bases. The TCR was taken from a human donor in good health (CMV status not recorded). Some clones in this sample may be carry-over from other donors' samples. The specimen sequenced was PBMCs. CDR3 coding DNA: TGTGCCAGCAGCCCCCGGGGGGGCGTGGGTGACGAGCAGTACTTC. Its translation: CASSPRGGVGDEQYF.